This entry concerns a single TCR beta chain. Its antigen is unidentified. The source of the sample is a study of OX40 agonist ivuxolimab in advanced cancers. Looking at the study overall: The study gave patients intravenous ivuxolimab at 0.01 to 10 mg/kg every 2 weeks. Overall study findings and caveats: Individuals who were partial responders at 0.1-3.0 mg/kg had clonal expansion that ranked among the lowest. Among T cells, CD8+ cells averaged more expanded clones than CD4+ cells.

This CDR3 is 14 amino acids long. CDR1 and CDR2 (germline): SGHRS, YFSETQ. With V trimmed by 4 bases and J by 16 bases, 15 bases remained unmatched. Produced via immunoSEQ multiplex PCR; TCRdb's table is partial and in-frame only. Of some 100,000 clones detected, just over 90% appear once; the ten largest clones hold 0.25% to 0.35%. The chain recombines TRBV5-1 with TRBJ2-1, with 9 positions matching TRBD2. This TCR was recovered from an adult with an advanced solid tumor such as melanoma, head and neck, liver or kidney cancer. The material was CD4+ or CD8+ T cells sorted from blood, obtained in a trial of the OX40 agonist ivuxolimab. For the CDR3, the DNA is TGCGCCAGCAGCATACTGCCCCAGGGACTAGCAACCTTCTTC. Amino acids: CASSILPQGLATFF.